Listed below are T cell receptor beta chains from one sample, sequenced in a study of siplizumab effects on memory and regulatory T cells. Using immunoSEQ multiplex PCR, the repertoire was profiled, and TCRdb retains in-frame clones only, with some absent. The sample shows about 91,000 clones, roughly 96% of them seen only once. Sequenced material: naive CD4+ T cells sorted from blood. Every receptor here comes from a human donor in good health. Both conserved end residues are part of each CDR3. Each record gives: D gene, clone size, V gene, J gene, CDR3 DNA, CDR3 protein. The D gene is left open where the match is weak. Clone size is not always given. Where it is, it says once, few, many or a class for expanded clones.

TRBD1,NA,TRBV7-3,TRBJ2-3,TGTGCCAGCAGCCAACTGGGACAGGGCACAGATACGCAGTATTTT,CASSQLGQGTDTQYF
TRBD1,NA,TRBV5-1,TRBJ1-3,TGCGCCAGCAAAGGACAGGGGAGTGGAAACACCATATATTTT,CASKGQGSGNTIYF
NA,NA,TRBV10-3,TRBJ1-5,TGTGCCATCAGTGAGTCAGGAGGCAATCAGCCCCAGCATTTT,CAISESGGNQPQHF
TRBD2,NA,TRBV7-6,TRBJ2-7,TGTGCCAGCAGCTTACTAGCGGGTGAGCAGTACTTC,CASSLLAGEQYF
TRBD1,NA,TRBV7-2,TRBJ1-1,TGTGCCAGCAGCGTACAGGGGGCGAAGGGTGAAGCTTTCTTT,CASSVQGAKGEAFF
TRBD2,NA,TRBV2,TRBJ2-1,TGTGCCAGCAGATTGACTAGCGGGGGGTTCAATGAGCAGTTCTTC,CASRLTSGGFNEQFF
TRBD1,once,TRBV4-1,TRBJ2-2,TGCGCCAGCAGCCAAGATGTGACAGGGGTTACCGGGGAGCTGTTTTTT,CASSQDVTGVTGELFF
NA,NA,TRBV29-1,TRBJ1-5,TGCAGCGGGCCCTCAAATCAGCCCCAGCATTTT,CSGPSNQPQHF
NA,NA,TRBV28,TRBJ1-5,TGTGCCAGCAGTTCTACTTCCTTGGGCAATCAGCCCCAGCATTTT,CASSSTSLGNQPQHF
TRBD1,NA,TRBV13,TRBJ2-7,TGTGCCAGCAGCTTAGGGAGGACAGGGGGCGTTTACGAGCAGTACTTC,CASSLGRTGGVYEQYF
TRBD2,NA,TRBV7-2,TRBJ2-3,TGTGCCAGCAGAACGGGACTAGCGGGGGGGTCAGATACGCAGTATTTT,CASRTGLAGGSDTQYF
TRBD2,NA,TRBV10-3,TRBJ2-7,TGTGCCGTCAAACCTAGCGGGGGAACCTACGAGCAGTACTTC,CAVKPSGGTYEQYF
NA,NA,TRBV6-5,TRBJ1-2,TGTGCCAGCGTCCCCGGGCCGAACTATGGCTACACCTTC,CASVPGPNYGYTF
NA,NA,TRBV11-1,TRBJ2-1,TGTGCCAGCAGCTTAGGGGGTCTGAGCCCGGATGAGCAGTTCTTC,CASSLGGLSPDEQFF
NA,NA,TRBV9,TRBJ2-2,TGTGCCAGCAGCGCCCGCAGGTGGGGCACCGGGGAGCTGTTTTTT,CASSARRWGTGELFF
TRBD1,NA,TRBV18,TRBJ1-2,TGTGCCAGCTCACCGGGACAGGGGGCGCATGGCTACACCTTC,CASSPGQGAHGYTF
NA,NA,TRBV2,TRBJ2-7,TGTGCCAGCGGGGGTTGGGGGGACTACGAGCAGTACTTC,CASGGWGDYEQYF
NA,NA,TRBV10-3,TRBJ2-5,TGTGCCATCAGTGAGAACGGCGGGACAGACAAAACGGGGACCCAGTACTTC,CAISENGGTDKTGTQYF
NA,once,TRBV6-4,TRBJ2-3,TGTGCCAGCAGTGACTCTTGGGCGGGGGCCCCAGATACGCAGTATTTT,CASSDSWAGAPDTQYF
NA,NA,TRBV2,TRBJ2-3,TGTGCCAGCAGTGGAAACAGAAACACAGATACGCAGTATTTT,CASSGNRNTDTQYF
NA,few,TRBV9,TRBJ1-1,TGTGCCAGCAGCTTAAGAGTCGGGGACACTGAAGCTTTCTTT,CASSLRVGDTEAFF
NA,NA,TRBV6-4,TRBJ2-5,TGTGCTAGCAGTGACAAATGGGAGACCCAGTACTTC,CASSDKWETQYF
NA,NA,TRBV7-8,TRBJ2-1,TGTGCCAGCAGCCTCCGGGTAGCCCCACTCCACCATGAGCAGTTCTTC,CASSLRVAPLHHEQFF
NA,NA,TRBV29-1,TRBJ2-1,TGCAGCGTTGAATCGGACACCCCCTACAATGAGCAGTTCTTC,CSVESDTPYNEQFF
NA,NA,TRBV7-3,TRBJ2-3,TGTGCCAGCAGCTTATCCCGTCCAGATACGCAGTATTTT,CASSLSRPDTQYF
NA,NA,TRBV2,TRBJ1-2,TGTGCCAGCACGCGAGACCGACCAGGGGATAACTATGGCTACACCTTC,CASTRDRPGDNYGYTF
NA,NA,TRBV11-3,TRBJ2-1,TGTGCCAGCAGCTCAAACTGGGCGAATGAGCAGTTCTTC,CASSSNWANEQFF
TRBD1,NA,TRBV15,TRBJ2-7,TGTGCCACCAGCAGACCGGGACAGGGAGCCTACGAGCAGTACTTC,CATSRPGQGAYEQYF
TRBD1,once,TRBV4-1,TRBJ1-1,TGCGCCAGCAGGTCCCTCACAGGGGGCAGGACTGAAGCTTTCTTT,CASRSLTGGRTEAFF
NA,NA,TRBV5-1,TRBJ2-7,TGCGCCAGCAGCTTGGGGGCCAGGGACCTCTCCTACGAGCAGTACTTC,CASSLGARDLSYEQYF
NA,NA,TRBV7-9,TRBJ2-1,TGTGCCAGCAGCCAACAGAACCCAAGGCAGTTCTTC,CASSQQNPRQFF
TRBD1,NA,TRBV10-3,TRBJ2-3,TGTGCCATCAGTGAGTCAGGGGGCGCAGATACGCAGTATTTT,CAISESGGADTQYF
TRBD2,NA,TRBV29-1,TRBJ2-1,TGCAGCGTTCCGAGCGGGGGTACCTACAATGAGCAGTTCTTC,CSVPSGGTYNEQFF
NA,NA,TRBV5-1,TRBJ2-7,TGCGCCAGCAGCTTGGCGCCTATCTACGAGCAGTACTTC,CASSLAPIYEQYF
NA,once,TRBV27,TRBJ2-5,TGTGCCAGCGGGGAACTTCAAGAGACCCAGTACTTC,CASGELQETQYF
TRBD1,NA,TRBV2,TRBJ1-2,TGTGCCAGCACCCACTCGGGTGGACAGGGATTTTCCTATGGCTACACCTTC,CASTHSGGQGFSYGYTF
TRBD1,NA,TRBV12-5,TRBJ2-1,TGTGCTAGTGGTTCGTCCCCCGACAGGGGGCTCAATGAGCAGTTCTTC,CASGSSPDRGLNEQFF
TRBD1,NA,TRBV9,TRBJ2-2,TGTGCCAGCAGCGCCGAGGACAGGGGGGCCGGGGAGCTGTTTTTT,CASSAEDRGAGELFF
NA,NA,TRBV2,TRBJ1-1,TGTGCCAGCAGTAAGGGCGGGAGCACTGAAGCTTTCTTT,CASSKGGSTEAFF
TRBD2,NA,TRBV5-1,TRBJ2-5,TGCGCCAGCAGCCGTCTGCGGGGGGTCCAAGAGACCCAGTACTTC,CASSRLRGVQETQYF
NA,NA,TRBV6-4,TRBJ2-5,TGTGCCAGCAGTGACCGGGGGGCCATGGAGACCCAGTACTTC,CASSDRGAMETQYF
TRBD1,NA,TRBV4-3,TRBJ2-5,TGCGCCAGCAGCCAAATTCACCAGGGGGCCCAAGAGACCCAGTACTTC,CASSQIHQGAQETQYF
TRBD1,once,TRBV28,TRBJ2-7,TGTGCCAGCAGTTTCGGGGACAGGGGCTACGAGCAGTACTTC,CASSFGDRGYEQYF
NA,NA,TRBV7-2,TRBJ2-7,TGTGCCAGCAGCTTAGGGCAGGGAGGTCACGAGCAGTACTTC,CASSLGQGGHEQYF
TRBD1,NA,TRBV7-2,TRBJ1-2,TGTGCCAGCAGCCTGGGACAGGGAAATGGCTACACCTTC,CASSLGQGNGYTF
TRBD1,NA,TRBV28,TRBJ1-1,TGTGCCAGCAGCCCGACAGGGCTGGGGACTGAAGCTTTCTTT,CASSPTGLGTEAFF
NA,NA,TRBV6-5,TRBJ1-2,TGTGCCAGCAGTTACTCCGCGGTGAACTATGGCTACACCTTC,CASSYSAVNYGYTF
NA,NA,TRBV5-1,TRBJ1-4,TGCGCCAGCAGCCCCCATGCTTTCGTTTTT,CASSPHAFVF
TRBD1,NA,TRBV7-7,TRBJ2-2,TGTGCCAGCAGCTTAGAACAGGGGTGGTCCGGGGAGCTGTTTTTT,CASSLEQGWSGELFF
TRBD1,NA,TRBV7-2,TRBJ1-6,TGTGCCAGCAGCTTGGGACAGGGTTCGTCTTCACCCCTCCACTTT,CASSLGQGSSSPLHF
NA,NA,TRBV18,TRBJ2-2,TGTGCCAGCTCCCAACGGGGGGAGCTGTTTTTT,CASSQRGELFF
NA,NA,TRBV5-1,TRBJ2-7,TGCGCCAGCCCGCTTAGGACCTACGAGCAGTACTTC,CASPLRTYEQYF
NA,NA,TRBV10-3,TRBJ1-4,TGTGCCATCAGTGAAGGCAGGGGTGGGACTAATGAAAAACTGTTTTTT,CAISEGRGGTNEKLFF
TRBD1,NA,TRBV4-1,TRBJ1-4,TGCGCCAGCAGCCAACGGACAGGGGGCGATTCCTTTGAAAAACTGTTTTTT,CASSQRTGGDSFEKLFF
TRBD2,NA,TRBV7-3,TRBJ2-3,TGTGCCAGCAGCCTGGGACTAGCGGGCGCAGATACGCAGTATTTT,CASSLGLAGADTQYF